The 20 T cell receptor beta chains below were found in one sample sequenced in a study of blood T cell repertoires in COVID-19. This table comes from immunoSEQ multiplex PCR, and its TCRdb copy is limited to in-frame clones, with some not included. The sample includes fewer than 200,000 clones, over 75% of them seen just once. Sequenced: peripheral blood. Every receptor here comes from a man between 60 and 70 years old who had recovered from COVID-19.

The chain uses TRBV3-1 (or the pseudogene TRBV3-2) and TRBJ2-5; 7 positions agree with TRBD2. Germline CDR1 reads LGHDT; CDR2 reads YNNKEL (reference sequence). The CDR3 runs to 16 residues. V shed 1 base and J 0 bases; nucleotides not matched to a gene: 5. CDR3: CASSQVGLEHQETQYF. The DNA for the CDR3 is TGTGCCAGCAGCCAAGTAGGACTAGAGCACCAAGAGACCCAGTACTTC.

The V gene is TRBV2, the J gene TRBJ1-1; 9 bases match TRBD1. With 3 bases clipped from V and 6 bases from J, the junction kept 5 bases outside the gene matches. CDR3 length: 14 amino acids. The V gene's germline CDR1 is SNHLY and CDR2 FYNNEI. Here the CDR3 DNA reads TGTGCCAGCAGTGAGGGACAGGGAGGGCCTGAAGCTTTCTTT. This codes for CASSEGQGGPEAFF.

This clone was observed a handful of times. CDR3 in DNA: TGTGCCAGCAATGAGGGGGGGATCAAGGAGACCCAGTACTTC. Encoded protein: CASNEGGIKETQYF. This rearrangement joins TRBV5-5 to TRBJ2-5, with D possibly matching TRBD2 (7 bases). Germline V gives CDR1 SGHKS, CDR2 YYEKEE (reference sequence). The CDR3 sequence is 14 residues long. Trimming took 6 bases from V and 5 from J, leaving 17 bases between them.

V is TRBV14 and J is TRBJ2-1, with TRBD2 matching over 14 bases. Germline CDR1 and CDR2: SGHDN and FVKESK. The CDR3 has 15 residues. Losses at the gene ends were 5 bases for V and 9 bases for J; bases not matched to a gene: 6. The chain's CDR3 is CASSRLAGGQVEQFF. CDR3 bases: TGTGCCAGCAGCAGACTAGCGGGGGGGCAGGTTGAGCAGTTCTTC.

On this clone itself: The junction and the germline gene differ at one end; a read error may be behind it. V is TRBV5-8 and J is TRBJ1-5; TRBD1 agrees at 7 bases. This CDR3 has 14 residues. The germline gives CDR1 SGHTS, CDR2 YDEGEE. The CDR3 is CASRLGQRNQPQHF. The CDR3 nucleotides read TGTGCCAGCAGATTGGGACAGAGAAATCAGCCCCAGCATTTT. The whole variable domain, remainder taken from reference TRBV5-8 and TRBJ1-5, is EAGVTQSPTHLIKTRGQQATLRCSPISGHTSVYWYQQALGLGLQFLLWYDEGEERNRGNFPPRFSGRQFPNYSSELNVNALELEDSALYLCASRLGQRNQPQHFGDGTRLSIL.

A word on this clone: This specimen includes other DNA sequences encoding the same CDR3. The rearrangement links TRBV4-1 to TRBJ2-2, with D perhaps TRBD2 (5 bases). This CDR3 is 15 amino acids long. The V and J ends lost 1 base and 3 bases respectively, with 9 bases between them. Germline CDR1 reads MGHRA; CDR2 reads YSYEKL. The CDR3 DNA reads TGCGCCAGCAGCCAAGCGAGGGCCCACACCGGGGAGCTGTTTTTT. This encodes CASSQARAHTGELFF.

This sequence joins TRBV5-1 and TRBJ1-2; 8 nucleotides match TRBD1. With 4 bases clipped from V and 3 bases from J, the junction kept 2 bases outside the gene matches. The CDR3 length is 13 residues. Germline V gene sequence: CDR1 SGHRS, CDR2 YFSETQ. Here the CDR3 DNA reads TGCGCCAGCAGCGAGACAGGGGACTATGGCTACACCTTC. The encoded protein is CASSETGDYGYTF.

This clone came up once. The chain carries TRBV23-1 and TRBJ1-1; 9 bases match TRBD1. TRBV23-1 has ORF status, its function being uncertain. After removal of 2 bases from V and 4 bases from J, the junction contained 14 bases not matched to a gene. The CDR3 extends over 18 amino acids. The CDR3 DNA reads TGCGCCAGCAGTCAAAAACGACAGGGGGATTTCTTGAGCACTGAAGCTTTCTTT. It specifies CASSQKRQGDFLSTEAFF.

The chain employs TRBV5-1 and TRBJ1-2; D possibly corresponds to TRBD1 (6 bases). The CDR3 has 12 amino acids. CDR1 and CDR2 from the germline V gene are SGHRS and YFSETQ. V was cut by 4 bases and J by 6 bases, with 10 bases left in between. The chain's CDR3 is CASSVDRNGYTF. The DNA for the CDR3 is TGCGCCAGCAGCGTAGACAGGAATGGCTACACCTTC.

The rearrangement joins TRBV27 to TRBJ2-7; D is possibly TRBD1 (6 bases). Germline V gene data show CDR1 as MNHEY and CDR2 as SMNVEV (reference sequence). The CDR3 covers 14 residues. V lost 6 bases and J lost 3, with 15 bases in between. The CDR3 DNA reads as TGTGCCAGCAGGGATACAGGGACCAGCTACGAGCAGTACTTC. Protein: CASRDTGTSYEQYF.

This rearrangement joins TRBV7-5 to TRBJ2-7; whether TRBD2, the table's D call, matches the DNA was not checked. TRBV7-5 is a known pseudogene. CDR3 length equals 13 residues. CDR3 bases: TGTGCCAGGGCGGGGCAGGCAGCCTACGAGCAGTACTTC. It codes for CARAGQAAYEQYF.

On this clone itself: One junction end does not reproduce the germline sequence, and a read error may be involved. The V and J genes are TRBV7-2 and TRBJ2-1, with 7 bases aligning to TRBD2. CDR1 is SGHTA, CDR2 FQGNSA, per germline. There are 15 residues in the CDR3. The DNA for the CDR3 is TGTGCCAGCAGCTTAGGGACTAGTGCTTACAATAAGCAGTTCTTC. Protein product: CASSLGTSAYNKQFF. The variable domain in full, with the rest retrieved from reference TRBV7-2 and TRBJ2-1, is GAGVSQSPSNKVTEKGKDVELRCDPISGHTALYWYRQSLGQGLEFLIYFQGNSAPDKSGLPSDRFSAERTGGSVSTLTIQRTQQEDSAVYLCASSLGTSAYNKQFFGPGTRLTVL.

The J gene is TRBJ2-3, the V gene TRBV15; 14 nucleotides match TRBD2. Germline V gene sequence: CDR1 LNHNV, CDR2 YYDKDF (reference sequence). V lost 4 bases to trimming and J lost 5 bases; unmatched junction nucleotides: 14. The CDR3 is made up of 19 amino acids. The CDR3: CATSKGLAGARANKDTQYF. The CDR3, as DNA: TGTGCCACCAGCAAGGGACTAGCGGGGGCAAGGGCGAATAAAGATACGCAGTATTTT.

This clone was detected only once. The CDR3 loop reads CASSLAASGGAAGNEQFF. The CDR3 DNA is TGTGCCAGCAGCTTAGCGGCCAGCGGGGGGGCTGCGGGTAATGAGCAGTTCTTC. The chain couples TRBV7-9 to TRBJ2-1; 10 nucleotides line up with TRBD2. The V gene's germline CDR1 is SEHNR and CDR2 FQNEAQ (reference sequence). The CDR3 is 18 residues long. Trimming cost V 0 bases and J 7 bases; bases outside gene matches: 12.

This clone was observed a few times. The genes are TRBV19 and TRBJ1-2; no firm D call. This CDR3 contains 18 residues. Looked up from germline, CDR1 is LNHDA and CDR2 is SQIVND (reference sequence). Trimming removed 6 bases at V and 1 base at J, with 24 bases between. CDR3 residues: CASSLHSNSRSGNYGYTF. CDR3 DNA sequence: TGTGCCAGTAGCCTTCATTCGAACTCCCGAAGCGGTAACTATGGCTACACCTTC. Full variable domain (rest looked up from reference TRBV19 and TRBJ1-2): DGGITQSPKYLFRKEGQNVTLSCEQNLNHDAMYWYRQDPGQGLRLIYYSQIVNDFQKGDIAEGYSVSREKKESFPLTVTSAQKNPTAFYLCASSLHSNSRSGNYGYTFGSGTRLTVV.

The V and J genes are TRBV6-5 and TRBJ1-5; tentative D call: TRBD1 (6 bases). Germline CDR1 MNHEY, CDR2 SVGAGI. Trimming cost V 6 bases and J 11 bases, with 23 bases left between them. The CDR3 consists of 15 residues. CDR3 protein: CASSPSLDGSGAQHF. CDR3 coding DNA: TGTGCCAGCAGCCCGTCCCTGGACGGCTCAGGGGCCCAGCATTTT.

The V and J genes are TRBV7-8 and TRBJ2-5; 7 positions match TRBD1. Germline V CDR1 and CDR2: SGHVS, FQNEAQ. The ends lost 5 bases at V and 5 bases at J; junction bases unmatched: 11. This CDR3 is 15 amino acids long. The CDR3 here is CASSQDRDPGETQYF. The CDR3 region has the DNA TGTGCCAGCAGCCAAGACAGGGACCCAGGGGAGACCCAGTACTTC.

A single count supports this clone. The chain employs TRBV9 and TRBJ2-2; D gene ambiguous. The germline CDR1 and CDR2 sequences are SGDLS and YYNGEE. This CDR3 is 15 amino acids long. Deletions cut 4 bases from V and 0 bases from J, with 10 bases between. CDR3 loop: CASSPSRSNTGELFF. Written as DNA, the CDR3 is TGTGCCAGCAGCCCATCCAGGTCGAACACCGGGGAGCTGTTTTTT.

CDR3: CASSLGLWAGGPDTGELFF. In DNA, the CDR3 is TGTGCCAGCAGCCTCGGTCTCTGGGCGGGGGGGCCTGACACCGGGGAGCTGTTTTTT. The chain recombines TRBV11-2 with TRBJ2-2, with 9 bases fitting TRBD2. The CDR3 covers 19 residues. Germline V gene lookup returns CDR1 SGHAT and CDR2 FQNNGV. V was pared by 5 bases and J by 3 bases, with 16 bases of the junction left unmatched.

This CDR3 is CASRGQQGAFF. In DNA form, the CDR3 reads TGTGCCAGTAGGGGACAACAGGGAGCTTTCTTT. The chain has TRBV19 and TRBJ1-1, with D possibly TRBD1 on 6 matching bases. Germline V gene lookup returns CDR1 LNHDA and CDR2 SQIVND (reference sequence). The length of the CDR3 is 11 residues. The V end was cut by 6 bases, the J end by 10 bases, with 12 bases between.